The 20 T cell receptor beta chains presented below share a single source sample, sequenced in a study of blood T cell repertoires in COVID-19. The assay was immunoSEQ multiplex PCR, and TCRdb's table has in-frame clones only and misses some. The repertoire holds some 100,000 clones, about 87% seen once, with 5.5% to 8% in the top ten. The sequenced sample consisted of peripheral blood. Receptor source: a woman between 45 and 65 years old with acute or convalescent COVID-19.

This rearrangement joins TRBV10-3 to TRBJ2-6; a possible D gene is TRBD1 (5 bases). This CDR3 has 19 amino acids. The ends were cut back, 4 bases at V and 0 bases at J, with 19 bases in the middle. Germline V CDR1 and CDR2: ENHRY, SYGVKD. The CDR3 is CAISGDLGDRNSGANVLTF. Here the CDR3 DNA reads TGTGCCATCAGTGGGGATCTCGGAGACAGAAACTCTGGGGCCAACGTCCTGACTTTC.

V gene TRBV18 combines with J gene TRBJ2-3; maybe TRBD1 (5 bases). The CDR3 loop spans 13 amino acids. Germline CDR1 reads KGHSH; CDR2 reads LQKENI. The V end lost 3 bases, the J end lost 5 bases, and 9 bases lay between the germline ends. CDR3 protein: CASSPDSQDTQYF. In DNA form, the CDR3 reads TGTGCCAGCTCACCCGACAGTCAAGATACGCAGTATTTT. Full variable domain (rest looked up from reference TRBV18 and TRBJ2-3): NAGVMQNPRHLVRRRGQEARLRCSPMKGHSHVYWYRQLPEEGLKFMVYLQKENIIDESGMPKERFSAEFPKEGPSILRIQQVVRGDSAAYFCASSPDSQDTQYFGPGTRLTVL.

The chain combines TRBV7-3 with TRBJ1-1; 7 nucleotides align to TRBD1. The CDR3 has 13 amino acids. CDR1 is SGHTA, CDR2 FQGTGA, per germline. Trimming at V came to 5 bases and at J to 5 bases, leaving 5 bases not matched to a gene. Here the CDR3 reads CASSPGTDTEAFF. In DNA, the CDR3 is TGTGCCAGCAGCCCGGGGACAGATACTGAAGCTTTCTTT.

V gene TRBV19 combines with J gene TRBJ1-4; TRBD1 is a possible D gene (6 bases). The CDR3 is 14 amino acids. Trimming removed 3 bases at V and 5 bases at J, with 10 bases between. Germline assignment: CDR1 LNHDA and CDR2 SQIVND (reference sequence). The CDR3 reads CASSIGRGNEKLFF. The CDR3 nucleotides read TGTGCCAGTAGTATCGGAAGGGGGAATGAAAAACTGTTTTTT. The whole variable domain, filled in from reference TRBV19 and TRBJ1-4, reads DGGITQSPKYLFRKEGQNVTLSCEQNLNHDAMYWYRQDPGQGLRLIYYSQIVNDFQKGDIAEGYSVSREKKESFPLTVTSAQKNPTAFYLCASSIGRGNEKLFFGSGTQLSVL.

V gene TRBV7-8 combines with J gene TRBJ2-6; TRBD1 aligns across 10 bases. The CDR3 spans 17 residues. The V segment lost 5 bases and the J segment 3 bases; nucleotides outside the gene matches: 7. Per germline, CDR1 SGHVS and CDR2 FQNEAQ. The CDR3 coding sequence is TGTGCCAGCAGCAAACACGGGACAGGGGTTGGGGCCAACGTCCTGACTTTC. It encodes CASSKHGTGVGANVLTF.

This clone was seen just once. The chain is built from TRBV19 and TRBJ1-5, with D uncertain. Trimming cost V 4 bases and J 5 bases, with 24 bases left between them. Per germline, CDR1 LNHDA and CDR2 SQIVND (reference sequence). The CDR3 sequence is 18 residues long. DNA for the CDR3: TGTGCCAGTAGTACCGCCCGATCCGGGTCGTGGGAGCATCAGCCCCAGCATTTT. As protein: CASSTARSGSWEHQPQHF.

CDR3 nucleotides: TGTGCCAGCAGCGCAGAGGACACTCCGGGTGGCACTGAAGCTTTCTTT. Protein: CASSAEDTPGGTEAFF. The chain employs TRBV9 and TRBJ1-1; weak D call: TRBD1 (5 bases). Looked up from germline, CDR1 is SGDLS and CDR2 is YYNGEE. The length of the CDR3 is 16 residues. V dropped 3 bases and J dropped 4 bases, with 19 bases sitting between them.

The J gene is TRBJ1-4, the V gene TRBV24-1, with D unresolved. Germline V CDR1 and CDR2: KGHDR, SFDVKD. The V end lost 4 bases, the J end lost 7 bases, and 15 bases lay between the germline ends. The CDR3 runs 15 residues. In nucleotides, the CDR3 is TGTGCCACCAGTGACCCTACACGGGATGGTGAAAAACTGTTTTTT. Translated, it gives CATSDPTRDGEKLFF.

This clone was found many times. V usage is TRBV6-5 and J usage is TRBJ1-2, with a weak D call TRBD1 (6 bases). The V gene's germline CDR1 is MNHEY and CDR2 SVGAGI. CDR3 length: 15 residues. The V end lost 4 bases, the J end lost 0 bases, and 12 bases lay between the germline ends. The CDR3 reads CASSLTGQANYGYTF. CDR3 DNA sequence: TGTGCCAGCAGTTTGACAGGACAAGCTAACTATGGCTACACCTTC.

The chain recombines TRBV5-1 with TRBJ2-5, with 7 bases lining up with TRBD1. The V and J ends lost 4 bases and 1 base, in that order; junction bases with no gene match: 4. Looked up from germline, CDR1 is SGHRS and CDR2 is YFSETQ. The CDR3 covers 14 residues. In DNA, the CDR3 is TGCGCCAGCAGCACGGGACAGCCCCAAGAGACCCAGTACTTC. It translates to CASSTGQPQETQYF.

Only one count was recorded for this clone. The chain uses TRBV6-1 and TRBJ2-7, with D perhaps TRBD1 (6 bases). The V gene's germline CDR1 is MNHNS and CDR2 SASEGT. V lost 1 base and J 0 bases, leaving 7 bases between the germline ends. The CDR3 runs 14 residues. CDR3 nucleotide sequence: TGTGCCAGCAGTGAAGGGGGACACTCCTACGAGCAGTACTTC. Residues: CASSEGGHSYEQYF.

The chain employs TRBV6-5 and TRBJ1-2, with 8 nucleotides matching TRBD1. The CDR3 loop spans 12 amino acids. V shed 10 bases, J shed 8 bases, and the junction held 9 bases outside the gene matches. Germline CDR1 is MNHEY and CDR2 is SVGAGI. CDR3 residues: CATRQGIRGYTF. As DNA, the CDR3 is TGTGCCACCCGACAGGGGATACGCGGCTACACCTTC.

This chain uses TRBV5-4 with TRBJ1-1, with 7 bases matching TRBD1. CDR1 and CDR2 from the germline V gene are SGHNT and YYREEE (reference sequence). CDR3 length: 13 residues. V shed 1 base, J shed 6 bases, and the junction held 3 bases outside the gene matches. The CDR3, as DNA: TGTGCCAGCAGCTTGAAAGGGGGCGCTGAAGCTTTCTTT. It yields the protein CASSLKGGAEAFF. Combining the CDR3 with reference TRBV5-4 and TRBJ1-1 gives the whole variable domain ETGVTQSPTHLIKTRGQQVTLRCSSQSGHNTVSWYQQALGQGPQFIFQYYREEENGRGNFPPRFSGLQFPNYSSELNVNALELDDSALYLCASSLKGGAEAFFGQGTRLTVV.

CDR3 DNA: TGCGCCAGCAGCTTGCTGGGGGAGGGCACTGAAGCTTTCTTT. This translates into CASSLLGEGTEAFF. The chain carries TRBV5-1 and TRBJ1-1, with D perhaps matching TRBD1 (5 bases). V shed 1 base and J shed 4 bases, with 11 bases lying between them. The CDR3 runs to 14 residues. Germline values: CDR1 SGHRS, CDR2 YFSETQ.

The chain joins TRBV12-3 or TRBV12-4 to TRBJ2-7, with D possibly being TRBD2 (5 bases). The length of the CDR3 is 11 residues. Trimming pared 8 bases from V and 9 bases from J, leaving 14 bases between. The CDR3 sequence is CASGEGLRQYF. DNA of the CDR3: TGTGCCAGCGGGGAAGGACTCCGGCAGTACTTC.

V gene TRBV9 combines with J gene TRBJ2-3; D may be TRBD1 (6 bases). Germline lookup yields CDR1 SGDLS and CDR2 YYNGEE. V was trimmed by 0 bases and J by 5 bases, leaving 13 bases between them. The CDR3 length is 15 residues. CDR3 coding DNA: TGTGCCAGCAGCGTAGCTCTTGACAGGTTAGATACGCAGTATTTT. The encoded protein is CASSVALDRLDTQYF.

V usage is TRBV5-1 and J usage is TRBJ1-3; the D gene is possibly TRBD1 (5 bases). Germline V gene sequence: CDR1 SGHRS, CDR2 YFSETQ. The CDR3 runs to 15 residues. The ends were cut back, 4 bases at V and 4 bases at J, with 15 bases in the middle. CDR3 amino acids: CASSQGPDTGNTIYF. DNA for the CDR3: TGCGCCAGCAGCCAAGGGCCGGACACCGGAAACACCATATATTTT. Supplemented by reference TRBV5-1 and TRBJ1-3, the full variable domain reads KAGVTQTPRYLIKTRGQQVTLSCSPISGHRSVSWYQQTPGQGLQFLFEYFSETQRNKGNFPGRFSGRQFSNSRSEMNVSTLELGDSALYLCASSQGPDTGNTIYFGEGSWLTVV.

This chain joins TRBV19 and TRBJ1-5, with 10 bases lining up with TRBD1. The CDR3 is made up of 15 amino acids. The ends lost 4 bases at V and 2 bases at J; junction bases unmatched: 2. Per the germline V gene, CDR1 is LNHDA and CDR2 is SQIVND (reference sequence). CDR3 sequence: CASSRTGGGNQPQHF. In DNA form, the CDR3 reads TGTGCCAGTAGTAGGACAGGGGGAGGCAATCAGCCCCAGCATTTT. The entire variable domain, with the rest obtained from reference TRBV19 and TRBJ1-5, is as follows: DGGITQSPKYLFRKEGQNVTLSCEQNLNHDAMYWYRQDPGQGLRLIYYSQIVNDFQKGDIAEGYSVSREKKESFPLTVTSAQKNPTAFYLCASSRTGGGNQPQHFGDGTRLSIL.

As DNA, the CDR3 is TGTGCCAGCAGGGCTCAGGGGGGCACTGAAGCTTTCTTT. Translated, it gives CASRAQGGTEAFF. The rearrangement uses TRBV7-6 and TRBJ1-1, with 7 nucleotides matching TRBD1. The CDR3 loop spans 13 amino acids. Germline V lookup: CDR1 SGHVS, CDR2 FNYEAQ. Trimming cost V 6 bases and J 4 bases; bases outside gene matches: 5.

The genes are TRBV18 and TRBJ2-7; 11 nucleotides line up with TRBD1. The ends lost 3 bases at V and 4 bases at J; junction bases unmatched: 5. This CDR3 is 15 amino acids long. Germline V CDR1 and CDR2: KGHSH, LQKENI. CDR3 loop: CASSPGQGGGYEQYF. CDR3 in DNA: TGTGCCAGCTCACCGGGACAGGGGGGTGGATACGAGCAGTACTTC.